Each of the 12 T cell receptor beta chains below was sequenced from the same sample in a study of control samples from healthy donors and cancer patients. Generated by immunoSEQ multiplex PCR, the TCRdb table keeps only in-frame clones and is missing some. This table holds about 130,000 clones, approximately 90% found once. Sequencing was done on a sample of blood. Receptors were obtained from a middle-aged man in good health.

This clone has just a few counts. V gene TRBV9 combines with J gene TRBJ1-2; D is perhaps TRBD1 (6 bases). The germline gives CDR1 SGDLS, CDR2 YYNGEE. CDR3 length: 18 residues. V gave up 6 bases and J gave up 3 bases, with 27 bases separating them. CDR3 coding DNA: TGTGCCAGCACCCCGCCGGGGGCAGCCAGGCCAGCTGACTATGGCTACACCTTC. This translates into CASTPPGAARPADYGYTF.

The CDR3 sequence is CASSYAPGQRTDTQYF. CDR3 DNA sequence: TGTGCCAGCAGTTACGCGCCGGGACAGCGGACAGATACGCAGTATTTT. The chain couples TRBV6-2 or TRBV6-3 to TRBJ2-3; 7 bases are shared with TRBD1. CDR1 and CDR2 from the germline V gene are MNHEY and SVGEGT. This CDR3 comprises 16 residues. V lost 2 bases and J lost 3; bases outside the gene matches: 8.

V usage is TRBV19 and J usage is TRBJ1-1; D possibly corresponds to TRBD1 (5 bases). There are 11 residues in the CDR3. The V and J ends lost 5 bases and 7 bases respectively, with 8 bases between them. Germline-derived CDR1 and CDR2 are LNHDA and SQIVND (reference sequence). CDR3 residues: CASSLGVEAFF. The CDR3 DNA follows: TGTGCCAGTAGTTTGGGGGTTGAAGCTTTCTTT.

With respect to this clone: At the DNA level, this CDR3 is encoded by other sequences in the same sample as well. V is TRBV5-1 and J is TRBJ2-2; TRBD1 matches 7 bases. The CDR3 runs to 15 residues. Germline V lookup: CDR1 SGHRS, CDR2 YFSETQ. V trimming: 4 bases; J trimming: 6 bases; junction bases outside the gene matches: 9. In DNA form, the CDR3 reads TGCGCCAGCAGCCGGGCCCCGGGACAGCCCGGGGAGCTGTTTTTT. It is translated as CASSRAPGQPGELFF.

The genes are TRBV5-1 and TRBJ2-1; 10 bases are a match to TRBD2. The trim removed 7 bases at V and 5 bases at J, leaving 6 bases unmatched. CDR3 length: 14 amino acids. The germline gives CDR1 SGHRS, CDR2 YFSETQ. CDR3: CASRLAGVDNEQFF. CDR3 DNA: TGCGCCAGCCGCCTAGCGGGGGTGGACAATGAGCAGTTCTTC.

V gene TRBV6-5 combines with J gene TRBJ2-5; no definite D call. The germline gives CDR1 MNHEY, CDR2 SVGAGI. The CDR3 spans 14 residues. V shed 6 bases and J shed 2 bases, with 13 bases lying between them. CDR3: CASSIGNGQETQYF. The CDR3 nucleotides read TGTGCCAGCAGCATAGGGAACGGACAAGAGACCCAGTACTTC.

Here the CDR3 DNA reads TGTGCCAGCTCACCCATGGATCCAAGCACAGATACGCAGTATTTT. This codes for CASSPMDPSTDTQYF. The chain is built from TRBV18 and TRBJ2-3; D gene unclear. V was clipped by 3 bases and J by 0 bases, with 10 bases between them. This CDR3 has 15 amino acids. Per germline, CDR1 KGHSH and CDR2 LQKENI.

The chain has TRBV28 and TRBJ1-4; no definite D call. The CDR3 contains 14 residues. Germline assignment: CDR1 MDHEN and CDR2 SYDVKM. V lost 3 bases and J 6 bases, leaving 11 bases between the germline ends. The DNA of the CDR3 is TGTGCCAGCAGTTTGGGAGGGTGGGATGAAAAACTGTTTTTT. Its protein is CASSLGGWDEKLFF.

This sequence joins TRBV7-6 and TRBJ2-4; D is uncertain. There are 15 residues in the CDR3. Per germline, CDR1 SGHVS and CDR2 FNYEAQ. The germline V and J ends were trimmed by 4 bases and 11 bases, with 21 bases remaining between them. CDR3 region: CASSSFPRGRPLQYF. As DNA, the CDR3 is TGTGCCAGCAGCTCCTTCCCGCGCGGACGGCCTCTTCAGTACTTC.

The chain is built from TRBV28 and TRBJ1-2; TRBD1 aligns across 7 bases. The germline V gene encodes CDR1 MDHEN and CDR2 SYDVKM. With 3 bases clipped from V and 2 bases from J, the junction kept 6 bases outside the gene matches. The CDR3 extends over 15 amino acids. CDR3 protein: CASSFPLGQNYGYTF. For the CDR3, the DNA is TGTGCCAGCAGTTTCCCACTGGGACAGAACTATGGCTACACCTTC.

V is TRBV5-8 and J is TRBJ1-1, with D perhaps TRBD1 (5 bases). Germline loops: CDR1 SGHTS, CDR2 YDEGEE. V lost 3 bases and J lost 5, with 8 bases in between. The CDR3 has 12 residues. Here the CDR3 DNA reads TGTGCCAGCAGCTCATCAGGGACTGAAGCTTTCTTT. This translates into CASSSSGTEAFF. The full variable domain, rest sourced from reference TRBV5-8 and TRBJ1-1, is EAGVTQSPTHLIKTRGQQATLRCSPISGHTSVYWYQQALGLGLQFLLWYDEGEERNRGNFPPRFSGRQFPNYSSELNVNALELEDSALYLCASSSSGTEAFFGQGTRLTVV.

V is TRBV20-1 and J is TRBJ1-4; D is ambiguous. The germline V gene has CDR1 DFQATT and CDR2 SNEGSKA (reference sequence). The V and J ends lost 1 base and 4 bases respectively, with 1 base between them. The CDR3 extends over 11 amino acids. The CDR3 region is CSARVNEKLFF. CDR3 nucleotide sequence: TGCAGTGCTAGAGTTAATGAAAAACTGTTTTTT.